The following is a TCR beta chain sequence with its context. Its antigen remains unidentified. The data derive from a study of shared clonotypes between healthy human individuals. Each PCR replicate from the sorted subsets contained about 200 ng DNA, which is 30,000 or so T cell genomes. Data came from immunoSEQ multiplex PCR; TCRdb stores just in-frame clones and leaves some out. The sample lists approximately 810,000 clones; nearly 95% were seen once. Cells designated naive CD8 were CD45RO-negative and were positively selected for CCR7, with terminally differentiated effector memory CD45RA+ cells excluded. Study-wide findings and caveats: When compared with the clonotypes that were shared by all four sorted-subset donors, the non-shared clonotypes turned out to have lower generation probabilities.

This CDR3 has 15 amino acids. Looked up from germline, CDR1 is SGHNT and CDR2 is YENEEA. V trimming: 5 bases; J trimming: 2 bases; junction bases outside the gene matches: 5. This clonotype was obtained from a man aged 25-40 years in good health. The genes are TRBV11-3 and TRBJ2-2; the match to TRBD1 covers 7 bases. Sequencing input: naive CD8+ T cells sorted from blood. CDR3 in amino acids: CASSARDSNTGELFF. The DNA of the CDR3 is TGTGCCAGCAGCGCCCGGGACAGCAACACCGGGGAGCTGTTTTTT.